Here is one TCR beta chain with its context. Measured with immunoSEQ multiplex PCR; TCRdb has only the in-frame clones, and not every one. This table holds about 71,000 clones, approximately 89% found once. The germline V gene encodes CDR1 MNHNS and CDR2 SASEGT. The CDR3 sequence is 12 residues long. V lost 2 bases, J lost 8 bases, and 9 bases lay in between. This specimen comes from a study of OX40 agonist ivuxolimab in advanced cancers. V usage is TRBV6-1 and J usage is TRBJ1-1; D call uncertain. The clonotype originates from an adult with an advanced solid tumor such as melanoma, head and neck, liver or kidney cancer. Sequences were derived from CD4+ or CD8+ T cells sorted from blood, sampled in a trial of the OX40 agonist ivuxolimab. The chain's CDR3 is CASSEHQREAFF. Written as DNA, the CDR3 is TGTGCCAGCAGTGAACACCAACGAGAAGCTTTCTTT.